These 28 T cell receptor beta chains were all obtained from the same sample, sequenced in a study of blood T cell repertoires in COVID-19. Repertoires were generated with immunoSEQ multiplex PCR, while TCRdb's copy carries only in-frame clones and drops some. This table has roughly 120,000 clones, about 85% appearing once. The sample comprised peripheral blood. These receptors originate from a man in his forties or fifties with acute or convalescent COVID-19.

The rearrangement joins TRBV18 to TRBJ2-7; 7 positions match TRBD1. The trim removed 3 bases at V and 7 bases at J, leaving 15 bases unmatched. Germline lookup yields CDR1 KGHSH and CDR2 LQKENI. CDR3 size: 16 residues. CDR3 DNA: TGTGCCAGCTCACCGAGACAGGGTGGACCATTTTGGGAGCAGTACTTC. It encodes CASSPRQGGPFWEQYF. Full variable domain (remainder filled in from reference TRBV18 and TRBJ2-7): NAGVMQNPRHLVRRRGQEARLRCSPMKGHSHVYWYRQLPEEGLKFMVYLQKENIIDESGMPKERFSAEFPKEGPSILRIQQVVRGDSAAYFCASSPRQGGPFWEQYFGPGTRLTVT.

The chain employs TRBV6-5 and TRBJ1-3; D is unclear. The V end was cut by 6 bases, the J end by 0 bases, with 9 bases between. This CDR3 spans 14 amino acids. Per germline, CDR1 MNHEY and CDR2 SVGAGI. In nucleotides, the CDR3 is TGTGCCAGCAGGTCCCGGGTCTCTGGAAACACCATATATTTT. Residues: CASRSRVSGNTIYF.

The chain uses TRBV5-1 and TRBJ2-3, with 7 bases lining up with TRBD2. Germline CDR1 SGHRS, CDR2 YFSETQ. V lost 4 bases to trimming and J lost 6 bases; unmatched junction nucleotides: 5. CDR3 length equals 13 residues. CDR3 nucleotide sequence: TGCGCCAGCAGCCTACTAGCGTCCGATACGCAGTATTTT. It is translated as CASSLLASDTQYF.

The J gene is TRBJ2-7, the V gene TRBV27; 8 positions agree with TRBD1. Per the germline V gene, CDR1 is MNHEY and CDR2 is SMNVEV (reference sequence). This CDR3 is built from 16 residues. V dropped 0 bases and J dropped 3; count of bases not matched to a gene: 7. DNA of the CDR3: TGTGCCAGCAGTTTATCTTCCGGACAGGGAGGCTACGAGCAGTACTTC. It encodes CASSLSSGQGGYEQYF.

V and J are TRBV15 and TRBJ1-5; the D is unclear. Looked up from germline, CDR1 is LNHNV and CDR2 is YYDKDF (reference sequence). There are 13 residues in the CDR3. With 3 bases removed from V and 5 bases from J, the gap between germline ends came to 8 bases. Here the CDR3 reads CATSSLGDQPQHF. The CDR3 DNA is TGTGCCACCAGCAGCCTCGGGGATCAGCCCCAGCATTTT.

V usage is TRBV29-1 and J usage is TRBJ1-6, with a possible D match to TRBD1 (6 bases). Deletions cut 4 bases from V and 8 bases from J, with 12 bases between. The CDR3 contains 13 residues. Germline V gene data show CDR1 as SQVTM and CDR2 as ANQGSEA. The CDR3 DNA follows: TGCAGCGTTGCGCAGGGGCTCGATTCACCCCTCCACTTT. Protein: CSVAQGLDSPLHF.

The V gene is TRBV24-1, the J gene TRBJ2-1; 9 bases map to TRBD2. V gave up 3 bases and J gave up 4 bases; unmatched junction bases: 6. The CDR3 covers 16 residues. Germline values: CDR1 KGHDR, CDR2 SFDVKD. CDR3 DNA: TGTGCCACCAGTGATACAGGGCTAGCGGGGTACAATGAGCAGTTCTTC. Amino acid sequence: CATSDTGLAGYNEQFF.

The J gene is TRBJ2-1, the V gene TRBV5-1; a weak D match, TRBD2 (6 bases). The CDR3 totals 14 residues. V shed 4 bases and J shed 0 bases, with 8 bases lying between them. Germline loops: CDR1 SGHRS, CDR2 YFSETQ. The CDR3 here is CASSGGNSYNEQFF. The CDR3 region has the DNA TGCGCCAGCAGCGGAGGGAACTCCTACAATGAGCAGTTCTTC.

This chain links TRBV30 with TRBJ2-7; 7 bases agree with TRBD1. Germline trimming cut 2 bases from V and 7 bases from J; bases unmatched to any gene: 2. CDR3 length equals 11 residues. Per the germline V gene, CDR1 is GTSNPN and CDR2 is SVGIG (reference sequence). CDR3 sequence reads: CAWSQGVEQYF. For the CDR3, the DNA is TGTGCCTGGAGTCAGGGGGTAGAGCAGTACTTC.

The CDR3 is CASSFYVDEQYF. CDR3 in DNA: TGTGCCAGCAGCTTCTACGTAGATGAGCAGTACTTC. This chain links TRBV7-9 with TRBJ2-7; no definite D call. V lost 3 bases, J lost 7 bases, and 10 bases lay in between. The V gene's germline CDR1 is SEHNR and CDR2 FQNEAQ (reference sequence). The CDR3 length is 12 residues.

V usage is TRBV9 and J usage is TRBJ1-3; D is perhaps TRBD1 (6 bases). Germline V lookup: CDR1 SGDLS, CDR2 YYNGEE. The CDR3 has 15 amino acids. With 6 bases removed from V and 0 bases from J, the gap between germline ends came to 13 bases. CDR3 sequence reads: CASTPGAVSGNTIYF. The DNA of the CDR3 is TGTGCCAGCACCCCAGGGGCAGTCTCTGGAAACACCATATATTTT.

The chain combines TRBV5-1 with TRBJ2-5, with D perhaps TRBD1 (7 bases). CDR3 length: 15 residues. Germline loops: CDR1 SGHRS, CDR2 YFSETQ. V dropped 0 bases and J dropped 5 bases, with 14 bases sitting between them. CDR3 sequence reads: CASSLDPGGRETQYF. The CDR3 nucleotides read TGCGCCAGCAGCTTGGACCCAGGGGGGCGGGAGACCCAGTACTTC.

The genes are TRBV13 and TRBJ1-2; D not resolved. With 0 bases removed from V and 5 bases from J, the gap between germline ends came to 13 bases. Germline V gene lookup returns CDR1 PRHDT and CDR2 FYEKMQ (reference sequence). This CDR3 comprises 15 residues. CDR3 DNA sequence: TGTGCCAGCAGCTTAGGGACGGGGAGGTTGTATGGCTACACCTTC. Amino acids: CASSLGTGRLYGYTF.

The rearrangement links TRBV24-1 to TRBJ2-1, with 8 bases matching TRBD1. The CDR3 totals 14 residues. Germline loops: CDR1 KGHDR, CDR2 SFDVKD. The J segment lost 9 bases and the V segment lost 10 bases, leaving 13 bases of the junction unmatched. DNA for the CDR3: TGTGCCACGGGGGGCACAGGACAGGGCGGTGAGCAGTTCTTC. It codes for CATGGTGQGGEQFF.

The chain is built from TRBV2 and TRBJ2-2; D possibly corresponds to TRBD2 (6 bases). V lost 7 bases and J lost 8, with 11 bases in between. CDR1 and CDR2 from the germline V gene are SNHLY and FYNNEI. This CDR3 is built from 12 residues. The CDR3: CASTGEEGELFF. The CDR3 bases are TGTGCCAGCACGGGGGAGGAGGGGGAGCTGTTTTTT.

V usage is TRBV12-3 or TRBV12-4 and J usage is TRBJ2-7; 7 positions agree with TRBD1. This CDR3 is built from 11 residues. The V and J ends lost 5 bases and 6 bases, in that order; junction bases with no gene match: 1. The CDR3 nucleotides are TGTGCCAGCAGTAACAGGGGCGAGCAGTACTTC. Amino acids: CASSNRGEQYF.

The chain uses TRBV5-1 and TRBJ1-2; unclear D gene. The length of the CDR3 is 12 residues. CDR1 and CDR2 from the germline V gene are SGHRS and YFSETQ. V shed 5 bases and J shed 8 bases, with 13 bases lying between them. The DNA for the CDR3 is TGCGCCAGCAGTCAAGATAGGAGGGGCTACACCTTC. The encoded protein is CASSQDRRGYTF.

The chain links TRBV29-1 to TRBJ2-1; a possible D gene is TRBD2 (6 bases). Germline CDR1 is SQVTM and CDR2 is ANQGSEA. The CDR3 loop spans 11 amino acids. Deletions cut 8 bases from V and 10 bases from J, with 15 bases between. This chain's CDR3 is CSHKVRDEQFF. The CDR3 coding sequence is TGCAGCCACAAGGTGCGGGACGAGCAGTTCTTC.

The chain is built from TRBV24-1 and TRBJ1-5; a weak D match, TRBD1 (6 bases). V was cut by 1 base and J by 1 base, with 16 bases left in between. CDR1 and CDR2 from the germline V gene are KGHDR and SFDVKD. The CDR3 contains 18 residues. CDR3 in amino acids: CATSDFSYTGKSNQPQHF. As DNA, the CDR3 is TGTGCCACCAGTGATTTTTCTTATACAGGGAAGAGCAATCAGCCCCAGCATTTT.

The chain links TRBV7-2 to TRBJ1-5; 8 bases align to TRBD1. V trimming: 3 bases; J trimming: 2 bases; junction bases outside the gene matches: 0. The CDR3 covers 14 residues. The germline V gene encodes CDR1 SGHTA and CDR2 FQGNSA. In nucleotides, the CDR3 is TGTGCCAGCAGCTTGACAGGGGGCAATCAGCCCCAGCATTTT. Translated: CASSLTGGNQPQHF.

This chain connects TRBV7-2 to TRBJ2-3; 10 positions match TRBD2. CDR3 length: 15 residues. The V and J ends lost 2 bases and 3 bases, in that order; junction bases with no gene match: 2. Germline V gene sequence: CDR1 SGHTA, CDR2 FQGNSA. In nucleotides, the CDR3 is TGTGCCAGCAGCTTAAGGACTAGCGGAACAGATACGCAGTATTTT. Its protein is CASSLRTSGTDTQYF.

V usage is TRBV12-3 or TRBV12-4 and J usage is TRBJ1-1; no clear D gene. CDR3 length: 11 residues. The V end lost 9 bases, the J end lost 1 base, and 6 bases lay between the germline ends. CDR3 DNA sequence: TGTGCCAGTGGGCAGAACACTGAAGCTTTCTTT. Protein product: CASGQNTEAFF.

This sequence joins TRBV29-1 and TRBJ2-1; 8 nucleotides match TRBD2. Trimming removed 0 bases from V and 6 bases from J; junction bases left unmatched: 13. This CDR3 region has 17 residues. Germline V gene data show CDR1 as SQVTM and CDR2 as ANQGSEA. The CDR3 coding sequence is TGCAGCGTTGAAGATCCTTGGGGTAGCGGGGAGACCAATGAGCAGTTCTTC. It yields the protein CSVEDPWGSGETNEQFF.

The chain joins TRBV10-2 to TRBJ2-3, with 8 bases that match TRBD2. Germline assignment: CDR1 WSHSY and CDR2 SAAADI. This CDR3 has 13 residues. Unmatched junction bases numbered 3, after V lost 6 bases and J lost 4 bases. The CDR3, as DNA: TGCGCCAGCAGGGGGACTAGTGCAGATACGCAGTATTTT. The encoded protein is CASRGTSADTQYF.

The chain is built from TRBV10-3 and TRBJ2-5; 10 nucleotides align to TRBD2. V lost 9 bases, J lost 5 bases, and 18 bases stayed unmatched. The CDR3 length is 17 residues. From germline, CDR1 is ENHRY and CDR2 SYGVKD. For the CDR3, the DNA is TGTGCCATTGGATCTAGCGGGGGAGGAAGTAACGGGGAGACCCAGTACTTC. Translation gives CAIGSSGGGSNGETQYF.

In this sample, this clone turned up a few times. This sequence joins TRBV11-2 and TRBJ1-1, with a possible D match to TRBD1 (6 bases). Germline CDR1 and CDR2: SGHAT and FQNNGV. The CDR3 has 14 amino acids. Trimming shortened V by 4 bases and J by 5 bases, and 14 bases separated the two germline ends. This chain's CDR3 is CASSSRTVRTEAFF. Written as DNA, the CDR3 is TGTGCCAGCAGCTCCCGGACAGTCAGGACTGAAGCTTTCTTT.

The gene calls are TRBV10-3 and TRBJ2-7, with a weak D call TRBD2 (6 bases). V shed 0 bases and J shed 10 bases, with 13 bases lying between them. The CDR3 loop spans 13 amino acids. Germline lookup yields CDR1 ENHRY and CDR2 SYGVKD. CDR3 region: CAISESWDSSQYF. The CDR3 DNA is TGTGCCATCAGTGAGTCATGGGACTCATCTCAGTACTTC.

This chain links TRBV4-1 with TRBJ2-3; 12 nucleotides align to TRBD2. V trimming: 4 bases; J trimming: 9 bases; junction bases outside the gene matches: 14. From germline, CDR1 is MGHRA and CDR2 YSYEKL. CDR3 size: 17 residues. As DNA, the CDR3 is TGCGCCAGCAGCCCCCTAACTAGCGGGGGGACCTCAGCGACGCAGTATTTT. This gives the protein CASSPLTSGGTSATQYF.